The entry below gives a single T cell receptor beta chain sequence along with its context. This clone was observed a few times. There is no known antigen for this receptor. No much larger clonotype is one base removed from it; base qualities were not supplied. To sequence the TCRbeta CDR3 region, genomic DNA was isolated from the sorted cells. The immunoSEQ Assay was used for sequencing of TCRbeta CDR3 regions. This is the immuneACCESS table as TCRdb keeps it, with only in-frame sequences that have V and J called. A part of the clones is gone; compared with another copy, unresolved V genes explain less than half, and the rest is unexplained. In all, the sample holds roughly 72,000 clones, and about 91% of those were seen once. The top ten clones comprise about an eighth of the sample. The trial excluded patients who had a history of autoimmune disease or were on systemic immunosuppression. In every dose cohort, peripheral blood was drawn for TCR sequencing at baseline, cycle 4 day 1, and cycle 7 day 1. Samples came from an open-label, multicenter, first-in-human phase I dose-escalation trial of ivuxolimab. Adults with locally advanced or metastatic melanoma, renal cell, hepatocellular, or head and neck squamous cell carcinoma were enrolled in the trial. Before TCR sequencing, CD4+ T cells and CD8+ T cells from peripheral blood were sorted into separate populations.

This entry belongs to a study of OX40 agonist ivuxolimab in advanced cancers. Notes on the research overall: The costimulatory receptor OX40 (CD134) was targeted by ivuxolimab, a fully human IgG2 agonistic monoclonal antibody. The dose-escalation cohort was about 83% male with a mean age of about 54 years, ranging from roughly 20 to 80. The purpose of peripheral TCRbeta sequencing was to test whether ivuxolimab changed TCR sequence diversity and led to clonal T-cell expansion. Patients were allowed to have had prior anti-PD-1, anti-PD-L1 or anti-CTLA-4 therapy, and approximately 43% of the dose-escalation patients had previously received checkpoint inhibitors. The paper reports the monotherapy dose-escalation portion (N = 52 patients) of the phase I ivuxolimab trial. Three dose-escalation patients achieved partial responses, one with hepatocellular carcinoma and two with cutaneous melanoma. Among the roughly 54 dose-escalation patients, some 19 had hepatocellular carcinoma, roughly 15 melanoma, 9 renal cell carcinoma and 9 head and neck cancer. Intravenous ivuxolimab was administered to patients every 2 weeks at six dose levels: 0.01, 0.1, 0.3, 1.5, 3 and 10 mg/kg. Study-wide conclusions, independent of this receptor: At doses of 0.1 to 3.0 mg/kg, clonal expansion of both CD4+ and CD8+ blood T cells was observed from baseline to week 6. Low levels of normalized T-cell clonal expansion were also seen in some nonresponding patients. Partial responders in the 0.1-3.0 mg/kg groups had among the lowest normalized peripheral clonal expansion, especially among CD8+ T cells. After ivuxolimab, expanded clones were on average more numerous among CD8+ T cells than among CD4+ T cells. Antigen specificity was not determined for the clonally expanded peripheral T cells.

The CDR3 spans 14 residues, from the cysteine through the phenylalanine. Just CDR3 DNA is preserved here, 42 bases in frame from base 1. Trimming accounts for 5 bases at V and 5 bases at J, while the number of junction bases matched to no gene is 7. From a lookup of the germline V gene, CDR1 and CDR2 are SGHTA and FQGNSA. The TCR sequence derives from an adult with an advanced solid tumor such as melanoma, head and neck, liver or kidney cancer. Recombination connected TRBV7-2 to TRBJ2-5, with TRBD2 identical over 8 junction bases. The sample here was CD4+ or CD8+ T cells sorted from blood, taken in a trial of the OX40 agonist ivuxolimab. Read as DNA, the sequence is TGTGCCAGCAGCGGGTCCGGGACTAGGGAGACCCAGTACTTC. Translation gives CASSGSGTRETQYF.